Each of the 9 T cell receptor beta chains below was sequenced from the same sample in a study of CD8+CD57+ T cells in acquired aplastic anemia. The use of genomic DNA as template underpinned the TCR beta VDJ and CDR3 profiling. TCRdb independently ran MiXCR on the reads; one entry per CDR3 protein. This repertoire shows more than 150,000 distinct CDR3 sequences, roughly half found once; its top ten account for 8.5% to 10%. It was patients with CD8+CD57+ cell expansion by flow cytometry who were chosen for sequencing. What was sequenced was sorted CD4+, CD8+, or CD8+CD57+ T cells (not recorded which) from PBMCs. These receptors were taken from a human donor with aplastic anemia.

The chain joins TRBV4-2 to TRBJ1-5; D ambiguous. Between the trimmed V and J ends, which lost 0 bases and 4 bases, there was a span of 22 bases. This CDR3 spans 19 amino acids. The V gene's germline CDR1 is LGHNA and CDR2 YNFKEQ. CDR3 bases: TGTGCCAGCAGCCAAGATGCAGAAACCCCGAACCCCTCAAATCAGCCCCAGCATTTT. This codes for CASSQDAETPNPSNQPQHF.

This clonotype was detected ten times or more. This chain uses TRBV6-1 with TRBJ2-7; 10 nucleotides match TRBD1. J was trimmed by 2 bases and V by 6 bases; bases with no gene match: 7. In germline, CDR1 is MNHNS, CDR2 SASEGT. This CDR3 comprises 15 residues. The CDR3 region has the DNA TGTGCCAGCAGGGAGCTGGGACAGGGGACCTACGAGCAGTACTTC. It translates to CASRELGQGTYEQYF.

As regards this clonotype: In this CDR3 the conserved last residue, phenylalanine or tryptophan, is missing, so a read error is likely. The DNA is omitted, as the CDR3 cannot be located on it reliably, and the CDR3 follows TCRdb's listing. The CDR3 here is CASSFSNSGANVLTL. The chain is built from TRBV7-4 and TRBJ2-6. The CDR3 is 15 amino acids in total, end residues counted. CDR1 is SGHVT and CDR2 is SQSDAQ in the germline V gene.

To note about this clonotype: A much larger clone is a single base away; this may be a read error. The chain recombines TRBV10-3 with TRBJ2-1; 7 bases fit TRBD1. The CDR3 length is 15 residues. Germline V gene data show CDR1 as ENHRY and CDR2 as SYGVKD. In nucleotides, the CDR3 is TGTGCCAGCAGTTACTCCCGACAGGGTGGGGATGGGCAGTTCTTC. It codes for CASSYSRQGGDGQFF.

This clonotype was counted ten times or more. The CDR3 loop reads CASSFWGQPQHF. CDR3 nucleotides: TGTGCCAGCAGCTTTTGGGGACAGCCCCAGCATTTT. The chain recombines TRBV7-9 with TRBJ1-5; D ambiguous. The CDR3 runs to 12 residues. V lost 3 bases, J lost 7 bases, and 7 bases lay in between. Germline V gene sequence: CDR1 SEHNR, CDR2 FQNEAQ (reference sequence).

The sample holds many counts of this clonotype. The rearrangement joins TRBV15 to TRBJ2-1; D is ambiguous. This CDR3 is built from 13 residues. Trimming shortened V by 0 bases and J by 4 bases, and 4 bases separated the two germline ends. CDR1 LNHNV and CDR2 YYDKDF come from the germline V gene (reference sequence). CDR3 loop: CATSRDQYNEQFF. In DNA form, the CDR3 reads TGTGCCACCAGCAGAGATCAGTACAATGAGCAGTTCTTC.

At least ten counts were recorded for this clonotype. The V call is TRBV20-1, the J call TRBJ2-3; 7 bases align to TRBD2. V dropped 0 bases and J dropped 1; count of bases not matched to a gene: 10. The CDR3 is made up of 17 amino acids. Germline lookup yields CDR1 DFQATT and CDR2 SNEGSKA (reference sequence). CDR3 DNA: TGCAGTGCTAGAGATTCGTCGGCGGGAGAAGGCACAGATACGCAGTATTTT. It translates to CSARDSSAGEGTDTQYF.

A word on this clonotype: A much larger clone differs from this one at a single base, so this may be a read error. The chain joins TRBV6-2 or TRBV6-3 to TRBJ1-6; D perhaps matches TRBD1 (5 bases). The CDR3 loop spans 12 amino acids. The germline V gene has CDR1 MNHEY and CDR2 SVGEGT. CDR3: CASGRQIHALYF. The CDR3 DNA reads as TGTGCCAGCGGCCGACAGATCCACGCCCTCTACTTT.

This clonotype was seen at least ten times. V usage is TRBV6-1 and J usage is TRBJ2-3; D is perhaps TRBD1 (5 bases). CDR3 size: 14 residues. Germline V gene data show CDR1 as MNHNS and CDR2 as SASEGT. V shed 5 bases and J shed 2 bases, with 11 bases lying between them. DNA for the CDR3: TGTGCCAGCAGTCTCAGGACACTCACAGATACGCAGTATTTT. It codes for CASSLRTLTDTQYF.